The present entry profiles one T cell receptor beta chain with its context. It was during active infection that Seattle patients were enrolled and then longitudinally followed. The table came from immunoSEQ multiplex PCR; TCRdb's copy has only in-frame clones and leaves some out. The sample includes approximately 260,000 clones, about 87% of them seen just once. This sample is part of a study of blood T cell repertoires in COVID-19. Study-level background: Sites across the United States, Italy and Spain contributed samples from acute and convalescent COVID-19.

Per the germline V gene, CDR1 is SNHLY and CDR2 is FYNNEI. With 4 bases removed from V and 0 bases from J, the gap between germline ends came to 10 bases. This CDR3 contains 16 residues. The chain recombines TRBV2 with TRBJ2-6; no reliable D call. Material: peripheral blood. This TCR was recovered from a woman in her sixties or seventies with COVID-19, enrolled during active disease. The CDR3 DNA reads TGTGCCAGCAGTGCGTGGCGGAGCTCTGGGGCCAACGTCCTGACTTTC. The encoded protein is CASSAWRSSGANVLTF.